The 9 T cell receptor beta chains below were found in one sample sequenced in a study of cytomegalovirus exposure and HLA in healthy donors. Method: immunoSEQ multiplex PCR; TCRdb's copy keeps in-frame clones and lacks some. The profile shows some 120,000 clones, about 90% of them singletons. The sample was PBMCs. The source of these receptors is a man younger than 45 in good health and CMV-seronegative.

V usage is TRBV7-9 and J usage is TRBJ2-7, with 8 bases identical to TRBD2. V lost 3 bases, J lost 0 bases, and 4 bases stayed unmatched. The CDR3 consists of 15 residues. Germline V gene sequence: CDR1 SEHNR, CDR2 FQNEAQ (reference sequence). CDR3 nucleotides: TGTGCCAGCAGCTTTGCGGGAGGTCGCTCCTACGAGCAGTACTTC. It is translated as CASSFAGGRSYEQYF.

V gene TRBV6-6 combines with J gene TRBJ1-5, with D possibly being TRBD1 (5 bases). The germline gives CDR1 MNHNY, CDR2 SVGAGI (reference sequence). V gave up 6 bases and J gave up 3 bases, with 12 bases separating them. The CDR3 is made up of 14 amino acids. The CDR3 loop reads CASSQGLINQPQHF. CDR3 bases: TGTGCCAGCAGCCAGGGACTGATCAATCAGCCCCAGCATTTT.

The chain joins TRBV15 to TRBJ2-7; D is unclear. The V end was cut by 3 bases, the J end by 0 bases, with 9 bases between. The germline V gene encodes CDR1 LNHNV and CDR2 YYDKDF (reference sequence). The CDR3 extends over 14 amino acids. CDR3 nucleotides: TGTGCCACCAGCAGTCAACGCAGCTCCTACGAGCAGTACTTC. Protein: CATSSQRSSYEQYF.

This clone was seen more than once but under ten times. The chain is built from TRBV5-1 and TRBJ2-7; maybe TRBD2 (6 bases). Germline loops: CDR1 SGHRS, CDR2 YFSETQ. The germline V and J ends were trimmed by 4 bases and 0 bases, with 11 bases remaining between them. The CDR3 covers 14 residues. CDR3 sequence reads: CASSRDSGSYEQYF. In DNA, the CDR3 is TGCGCCAGCAGCCGGGACTCCGGCTCCTACGAGCAGTACTTC.

V usage is TRBV5-1 and J usage is TRBJ2-7; 9 bases align to TRBD1. Germline loops: CDR1 SGHRS, CDR2 YFSETQ. The CDR3 is made up of 17 amino acids. V trimming: 2 bases; J trimming: 3 bases; junction bases outside the gene matches: 12. CDR3 in DNA: TGCGCCAGCAGCTTAGACGCAGGACAGGGGAACGTCTACGAGCAGTACTTC. Amino acids: CASSLDAGQGNVYEQYF. The entire variable domain, with the rest obtained from reference TRBV5-1 and TRBJ2-7, is as follows: KAGVTQTPRYLIKTRGQQVTLSCSPISGHRSVSWYQQTPGQGLQFLFEYFSETQRNKGNFPGRFSGRQFSNSRSEMNVSTLELGDSALYLCASSLDAGQGNVYEQYFGPGTRLTVT.

The CDR3 reads CAISGGRGNYGYTF. CDR3 coding DNA: TGTGCCATCAGTGGGGGCAGGGGGAACTATGGCTACACCTTC. The V and J genes are TRBV10-3 and TRBJ1-2; TRBD1 agrees at 7 bases. Germline-derived CDR1 and CDR2 are ENHRY and SYGVKD. This CDR3 region has 14 residues. V gave up 4 bases and J gave up 2 bases; unmatched junction bases: 4.

This sequence joins TRBV10-1 and TRBJ2-1, with 9 bases identical to TRBD2. V shed 4 bases, J shed 9 bases, and the junction held 10 bases outside the gene matches. The V gene's germline CDR1 is WNHNN and CDR2 SYGVQD (reference sequence). The CDR3 length is 15 residues. CDR3 region: CASSALLAGKSEQFF. CDR3 nucleotide sequence: TGCGCCAGCAGTGCTTTACTAGCGGGTAAGAGTGAGCAGTTCTTC.

V usage is TRBV4-1 and J usage is TRBJ2-5; a possible D gene is TRBD1 (5 bases). This CDR3 has 17 residues. Germline CDR1 MGHRA, CDR2 YSYEKL. Trimming left V 3 bases short and J 1 base short, with 18 bases between. The DNA for the CDR3 is TGCGCCAGCAGCCAGTTGCTTGGGGCAGTCATCCAAGAGACCCAGTACTTC. Protein product: CASSQLLGAVIQETQYF.

The J gene is TRBJ2-3, the V gene TRBV29-1; tentative D call: TRBD1 (5 bases). This CDR3 contains 13 residues. V gave up 5 bases and J gave up 7 bases, with 16 bases separating them. Germline CDR1 SQVTM, CDR2 ANQGSEA. CDR3 DNA sequence: TGCAGCGTTAGTTTTTTAGGGGCAAATACGCAGTATTTT. Its translation is CSVSFLGANTQYF.